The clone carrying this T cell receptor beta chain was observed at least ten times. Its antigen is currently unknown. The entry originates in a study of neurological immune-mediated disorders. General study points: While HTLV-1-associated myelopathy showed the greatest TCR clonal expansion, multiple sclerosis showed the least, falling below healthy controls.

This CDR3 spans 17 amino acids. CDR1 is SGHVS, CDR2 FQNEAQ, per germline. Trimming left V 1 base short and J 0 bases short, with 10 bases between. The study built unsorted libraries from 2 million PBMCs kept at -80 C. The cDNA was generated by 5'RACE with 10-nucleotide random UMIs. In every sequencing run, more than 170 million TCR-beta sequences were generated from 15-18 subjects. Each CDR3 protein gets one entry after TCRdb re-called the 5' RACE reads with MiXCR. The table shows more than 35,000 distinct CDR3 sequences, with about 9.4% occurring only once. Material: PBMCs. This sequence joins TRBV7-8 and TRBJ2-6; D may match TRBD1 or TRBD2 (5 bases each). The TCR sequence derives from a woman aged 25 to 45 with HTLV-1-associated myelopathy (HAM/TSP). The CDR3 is CASSLVGRSSGANVLTF. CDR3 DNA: TGTGCCAGCAGCTTAGTGGGACGGAGCTCTGGGGCCAACGTCCTGACTTTC.